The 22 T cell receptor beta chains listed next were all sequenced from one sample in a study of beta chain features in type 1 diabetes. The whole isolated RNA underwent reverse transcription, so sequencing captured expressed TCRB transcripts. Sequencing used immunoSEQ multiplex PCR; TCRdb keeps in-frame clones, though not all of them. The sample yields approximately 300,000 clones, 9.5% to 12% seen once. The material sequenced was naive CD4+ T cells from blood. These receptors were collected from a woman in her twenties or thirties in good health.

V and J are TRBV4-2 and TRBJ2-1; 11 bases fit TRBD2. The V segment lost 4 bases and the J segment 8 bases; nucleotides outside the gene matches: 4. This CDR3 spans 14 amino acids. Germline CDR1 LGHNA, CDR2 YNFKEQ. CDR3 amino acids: CASSLAGGPHEQFF. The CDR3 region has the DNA TGTGCCAGCAGCCTAGCGGGAGGGCCCCATGAGCAGTTCTTC.

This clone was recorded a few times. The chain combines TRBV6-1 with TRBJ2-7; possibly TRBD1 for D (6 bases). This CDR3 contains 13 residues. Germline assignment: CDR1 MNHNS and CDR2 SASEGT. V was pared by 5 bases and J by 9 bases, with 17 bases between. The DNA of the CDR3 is TGTGCCAGCAGTCCAACTACAGGGCTCGGGCAGTACTTC. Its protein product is CASSPTTGLGQYF.

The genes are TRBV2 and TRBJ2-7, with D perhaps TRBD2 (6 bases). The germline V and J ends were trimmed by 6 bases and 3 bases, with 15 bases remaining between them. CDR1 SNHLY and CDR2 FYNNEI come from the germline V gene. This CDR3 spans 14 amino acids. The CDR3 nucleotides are TGTGCCAGCAGGGCCGGGAGTTCCTTCTACGAGCAGTACTTC. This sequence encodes CASRAGSSFYEQYF.

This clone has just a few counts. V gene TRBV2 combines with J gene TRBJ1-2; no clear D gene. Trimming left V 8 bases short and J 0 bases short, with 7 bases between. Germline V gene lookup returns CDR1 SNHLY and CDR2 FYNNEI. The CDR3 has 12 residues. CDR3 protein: CASAASNYGYTF. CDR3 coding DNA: TGTGCCAGCGCGGCCTCTAACTATGGCTACACCTTC.

CDR3 nucleotide sequence: TGTGCCTGGACTAAACTAGTTTTATATGAGCAGTTCTTC. Protein sequence: CAWTKLVLYEQFF. This chain joins TRBV30 and TRBJ2-1, with D possibly TRBD2 on 5 matching bases. V was shortened by 4 bases and J by 8 bases, with 15 bases between the two germline ends. The CDR3 is made up of 13 amino acids. Looked up from germline, CDR1 is GTSNPN and CDR2 is SVGIG (reference sequence).

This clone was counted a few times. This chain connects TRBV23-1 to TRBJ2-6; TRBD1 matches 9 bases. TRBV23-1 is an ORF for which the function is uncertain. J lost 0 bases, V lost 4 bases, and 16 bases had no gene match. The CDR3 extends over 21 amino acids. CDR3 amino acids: CASSLLAGQGCGASGANVLTF. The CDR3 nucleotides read TGCGCCAGCAGTCTTTTGGCTGGACAGGGGTGTGGGGCCTCTGGGGCCAACGTCCTGACTTTC.

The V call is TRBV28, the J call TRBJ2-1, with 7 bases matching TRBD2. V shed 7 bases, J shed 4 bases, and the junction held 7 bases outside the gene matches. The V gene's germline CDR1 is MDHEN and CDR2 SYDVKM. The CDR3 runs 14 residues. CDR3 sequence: CASTGLPIYNEQFF. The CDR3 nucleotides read TGTGCCAGCACGGGACTACCTATATACAATGAGCAGTTCTTC.

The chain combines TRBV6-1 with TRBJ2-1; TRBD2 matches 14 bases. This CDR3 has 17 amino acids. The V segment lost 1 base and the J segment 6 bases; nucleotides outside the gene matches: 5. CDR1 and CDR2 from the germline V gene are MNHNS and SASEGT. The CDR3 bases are TGTGCCAGCAGTGAAGGAAGGACTAGCGGGAGGATCAATGAGCAGTTCTTC. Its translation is CASSEGRTSGRINEQFF.

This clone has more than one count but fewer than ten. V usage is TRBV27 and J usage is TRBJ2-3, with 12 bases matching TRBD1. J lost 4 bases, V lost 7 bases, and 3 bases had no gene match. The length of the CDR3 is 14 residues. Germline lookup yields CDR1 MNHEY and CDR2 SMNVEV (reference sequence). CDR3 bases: TGTGCCAGCAAGGGACAGGGGGCACCAGATACGCAGTATTTT. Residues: CASKGQGAPDTQYF.

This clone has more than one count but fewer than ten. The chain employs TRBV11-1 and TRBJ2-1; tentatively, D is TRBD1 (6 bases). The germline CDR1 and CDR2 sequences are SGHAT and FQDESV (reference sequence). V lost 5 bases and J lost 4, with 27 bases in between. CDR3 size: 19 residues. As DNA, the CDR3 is TGTGCCAGCAGCCAGGGTCTATCAACGGACAGCCTGAAATACAATGAGCAGTTCTTC. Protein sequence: CASSQGLSTDSLKYNEQFF. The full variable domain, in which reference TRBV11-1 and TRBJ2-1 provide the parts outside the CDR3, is EAEVAQSPRYKITEKSQAVAFWCDPISGHATLYWYRQILGQGPELLVQFQDESVVDDSQLPKDRFSAERLKGVDSTLKIQPAELGDSAMYLCASSQGLSTDSLKYNEQFFGPGTRLTVL.

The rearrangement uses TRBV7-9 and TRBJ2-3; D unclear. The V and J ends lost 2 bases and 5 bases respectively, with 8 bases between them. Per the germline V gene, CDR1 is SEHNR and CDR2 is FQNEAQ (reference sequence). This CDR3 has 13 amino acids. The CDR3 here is CASSLSMKDTQYF. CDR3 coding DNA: TGTGCCAGCAGCTTATCTATGAAAGATACGCAGTATTTT.

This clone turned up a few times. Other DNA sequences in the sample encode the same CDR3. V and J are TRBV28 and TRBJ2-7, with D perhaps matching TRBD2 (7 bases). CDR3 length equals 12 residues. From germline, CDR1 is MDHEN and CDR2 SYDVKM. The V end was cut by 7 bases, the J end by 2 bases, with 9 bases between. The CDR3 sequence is CASKGGTYEQYF. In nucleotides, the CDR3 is TGTGCCAGCAAGGGGGGGACCTACGAGCAGTACTTC.

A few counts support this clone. The CDR3 region has the DNA TGTGCCAGCAGCTCCAGACACCCCCAAGAGACCCAGTACTTC. The encoded protein is CASSSRHPQETQYF. V and J are TRBV7-2 and TRBJ2-5; D ambiguous. V lost 4 bases and J lost 1, with 10 bases in between. Germline assignment: CDR1 SGHTA and CDR2 FQGNSA. The CDR3 is made up of 14 amino acids.

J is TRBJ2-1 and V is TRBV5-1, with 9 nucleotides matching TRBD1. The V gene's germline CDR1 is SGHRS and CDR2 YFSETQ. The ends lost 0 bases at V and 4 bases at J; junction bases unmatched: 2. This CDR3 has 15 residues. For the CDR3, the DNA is TGCGCCAGCAGCTTGGGACAGGGGGAATACAATGAGCAGTTCTTC. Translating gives CASSLGQGEYNEQFF.

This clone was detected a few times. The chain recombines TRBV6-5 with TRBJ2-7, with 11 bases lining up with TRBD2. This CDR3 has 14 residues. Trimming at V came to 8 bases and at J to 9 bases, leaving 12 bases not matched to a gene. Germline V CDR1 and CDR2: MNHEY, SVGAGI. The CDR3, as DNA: TGTGCCAGCGCGACGGGACTAGCGGAGGGTGTGCAGTACTTC. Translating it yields CASATGLAEGVQYF.

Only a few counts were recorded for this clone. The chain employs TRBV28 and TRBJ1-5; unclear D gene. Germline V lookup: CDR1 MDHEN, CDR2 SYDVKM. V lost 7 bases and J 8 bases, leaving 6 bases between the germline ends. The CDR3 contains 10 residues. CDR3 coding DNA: TGTGCCAGCAACCGGGAGCCCCAGCATTTT. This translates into CASNREPQHF.

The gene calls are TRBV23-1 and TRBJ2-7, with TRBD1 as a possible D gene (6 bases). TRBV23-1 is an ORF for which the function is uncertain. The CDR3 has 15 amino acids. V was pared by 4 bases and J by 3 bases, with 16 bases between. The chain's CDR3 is CASSPQGRQFYEQYF. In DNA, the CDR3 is TGCGCCAGCAGTCCCCAGGGGCGGCAGTTCTACGAGCAGTACTTC.

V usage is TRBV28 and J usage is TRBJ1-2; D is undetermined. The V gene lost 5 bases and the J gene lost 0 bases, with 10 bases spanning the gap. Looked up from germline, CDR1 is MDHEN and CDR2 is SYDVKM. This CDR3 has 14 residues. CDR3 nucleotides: TGTGCCAGCAGTCCCGACACAGCTAACTATGGCTACACCTTC. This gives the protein CASSPDTANYGYTF.

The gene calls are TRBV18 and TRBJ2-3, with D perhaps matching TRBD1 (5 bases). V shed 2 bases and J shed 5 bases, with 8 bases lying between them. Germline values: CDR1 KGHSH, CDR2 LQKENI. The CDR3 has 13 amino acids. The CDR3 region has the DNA TGTGCCAGCTCACCAGGGGCCGTAGATACGCAGTATTTT. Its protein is CASSPGAVDTQYF.

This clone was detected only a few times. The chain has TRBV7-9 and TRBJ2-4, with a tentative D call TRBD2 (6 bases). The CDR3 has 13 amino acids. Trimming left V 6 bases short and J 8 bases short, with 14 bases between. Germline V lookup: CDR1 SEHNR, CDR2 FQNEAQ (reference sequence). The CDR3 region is CASRRDSIDIQYF. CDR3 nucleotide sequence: TGTGCCAGCAGGAGGGACTCCATTGACATTCAGTACTTC.

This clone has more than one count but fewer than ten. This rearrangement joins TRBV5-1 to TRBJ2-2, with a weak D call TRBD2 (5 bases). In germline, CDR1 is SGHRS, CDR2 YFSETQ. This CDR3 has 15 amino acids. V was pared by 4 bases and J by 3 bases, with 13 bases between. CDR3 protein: CASSLRDSYTGELFF. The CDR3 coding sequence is TGCGCCAGCAGCCTCCGGGATTCCTACACCGGGGAGCTGTTTTTT.

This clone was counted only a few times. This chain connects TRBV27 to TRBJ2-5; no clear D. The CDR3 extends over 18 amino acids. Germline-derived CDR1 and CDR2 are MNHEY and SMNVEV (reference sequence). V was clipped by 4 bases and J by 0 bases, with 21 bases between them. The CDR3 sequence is CASSSRTISTAYQETQYF. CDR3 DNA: TGTGCCAGCAGTTCCCGTACGATTTCTACTGCGTACCAAGAGACCCAGTACTTC.